The rows below give T cell receptor beta chains drawn from one sample of a study of tumor-infiltrating lymphocytes in primary liver carcinoma. TCRdb reanalysed the multiplex PCR reads using MiXCR and keeps one entry per CDR3 protein. This table has roughly 80,000 distinct CDR3 sequences, 71% appearing once. The material sequenced was liver tumor tissue from sampling region 4. The receptor set was obtained from a woman in her fifties or sixties with primary liver carcinoma and hepatitis B virus infection. Each CDR3 is given with its conserved first and last residue. The order of the fields is D gene, clone size, V gene, J gene, CDR3 DNA, CDR3 protein. D genes are given only for firm matches. Size tells how often a clone was seen (once, few, many) or the class of an expanded clone, and some rows leave it out.

TRBD2	.	TRBV11-3	TRBJ2-2	TGTGCCACCTCGGCGGGAGACATTGGGGAGCTGTTTTTT	CATSAGDIGELFF
TRBD2	once	TRBV12-3/TRBV12-4	TRBJ2-2	TGTGTCAGCAGTCTCCGGGACTACACCGGGAAGCTGTTTTTT	CVSSLRDYTGKLFF
.	.	TRBV19	TRBJ2-2	TGTGCCAGTGGACAGAATAAGGGCACCGGGGAGCTGTTTTTT	CASGQNKGTGELFF
.	.	TRBV11-3	TRBJ2-1	TGTGCATGCAGCGCCGAACAGGGGGGACTAGTGGGAGGATTCAATGAGCAGTTCTTC	CACSAEQGGLVGGFNEQFF
.	.	TRBV20-1	TRBJ1-2	TGCAGTGCTAGAGGACCGACTAACTATGGCTGCACCTTC	CSARGPTNYGCTF
TRBD2	.	TRBV11-3	TRBJ2-1	TGTGCTAGCAGCCTAGGTCGGGGGGAGTGGGGTGTCGATGAGGAGTTCTTC	CASSLGRGEWGVDEEFF
.	.	TRBV6-1	TRBJ1-5	TGTGCCAGCAGTGAAACGGGCACTCAGCCCCAATATTTT	CASSETGTQPQYF
.	.	TRBV20-1	TRBJ2-5	TGCGGTGCTCTCCCCAGCGGGTACCAAGAGACCCAGTACTTC	CGALPSGYQETQYF
TRBD1	.	TRBV29-1	TRBJ2-7	TGCAGCGCACGGACAGGTTCCTACGGGCAATACTTC	CSARTGSYGQYF
TRBD1	many	TRBV29-1	TRBJ1-2	TGCAGCGTTGACAAATCTGCAGGGGGCCACGCTAACTATGGCTACACCTTC	CSVDKSAGGHANYGYTF
.	many	TRBV24-1	TRBJ1-4	TGTGCCACCAGTGATTCCGGGGGCCCAAATGAAAAACTGTTTTTT	CATSDSGGPNEKLFF
.	.	TRBV6-5	TRBJ2-5	TGTGCCAGTAGCTACTATCATGACCTCGGGGAGACCCAGTACTTC	CASSYYHDLGETQYF
.	medium-sized	TRBV29-1	TRBJ2-3	TGCAGCGTTGAGACCGGGGCAGATACGCAGTATTTT	CSVETGADTQYF
.	.	TRBV6-1	TRBJ2-2	TGTGCCATTGACCAGGCGAACGCCGGGGAGCTGTTTTTT	CAIDQANAGELFF
.	few	TRBV7-6	TRBJ2-7	TGTGCCAGCAGCTTCTTGGACAGTGGGCCGCACGAGCAGTACTTC	CASSFLDSGPHEQYF
TRBD2	many	TRBV12-3/TRBV12-4	TRBJ2-5	TGTGCCAGCAGAACCTCTTCCGGGACTAGCGGGAGACGGGAGACCCAGTACTTC	CASRTSSGTSGRRETQYF
.	.	TRBV11-2	TRBJ1-6	TGTGTCAGCAGCTTAGATCCTCGGTTTCCTGATTCACCCCCCCACTTT	CVSSLDPRFPDSPPHF
.	.	TRBV4-1	TRBJ2-4	TGCGCCAGCAGCCAAGATGTGCCCCCGTTCTTCGCCGCGCCCAAAAACATTCAGTACTTC	CASSQDVPPFFAAPKNIQYF
TRBD2	.	TRBV11-3	TRBJ2-1	TGTGCCAGCAGCGTCGGACAGGGGGAACTAGCGGGAGGATACAATGAGCAGTTCTTC	CASSVGQGELAGGYNEQFF
.	.	TRBV29-1	TRBJ1-2	TGCAGTATTGAAAATTTTGGCTATGGCTACACCTTC	CSIENFGYGYTF
.	.	TRBV29-1	TRBJ2-5	TGCAACGTGGGCCCTCTAGGGAAAGAGACTCAGTACTTC	CNVGPLGKETQYF
.	many	TRBV6-1	TRBJ2-7	TGTGCCAGCAGTGATTCCGCACGGTCGCCCACCTACGAGCAGTACTTC	CASSDSARSPTYEQYF
TRBD2	.	TRBV5-1	TRBJ2-2	TGCGCCAGCAGGCGTACGGGACTAGCGGGGACCGAGGAGCTGTTTTTT	CASRRTGLAGTEELFF
TRBD1	.	TRBV11-2	TRBJ2-7	TGTGCCAGCAGCTTATCGGGACAGGCTTGCTACAAGCAGTACTTC	CASSLSGQACYKQYF
TRBD2	.	TRBV5-6	TRBJ2-7	TGTGCCAGCGGCTCCCGGATAGCGGGCTCCTACGTGCAGTACTTC	CASGSRIAGSYVQYF
.	.	TRBV6-2/TRBV6-3	TRBJ2-7	TGTGCCAGCATGGGGGACTGGGGCTCCTACGAGCAGTACTTC	CASMGDWGSYEQYF
.	few	TRBV11-2	TRBJ2-3	TGTACCAGCAGCACTCGTCCTTCCCCCACAGATACGCATTATTTT	CTSSTRPSPTDTHYF
.	.	TRBV29-1	TRBJ2-6	TGCGGCGTGCTTATCCGCGACAGCAATAATAACGTCCTGACTTTC	CGVLIRDSNNNVLTF
.	.	TRBV6-1	TRBJ1-1	TGTGTCAGCAGTGCCCCCGGGGAACTCCACGATGGGGCTTTCTTT	CVSSAPGELHDGAFF
TRBD1	.	TRBV30	TRBJ2-3	TGTGCCTGGAGTGGGGACAGGGGAGTTTCTCGGGCATTCACAGATACGCAGTATTTT	CAWSGDRGVSRAFTDTQYF
TRBD2	many	TRBV12-3/TRBV12-4	TRBJ2-3	TGTGCCAGCAGTTTTGGGAGGGCCTCAGATACGCAGTATTTT	CASSFGRASDTQYF
TRBD1	.	TRBV4-2	TRBJ1-1	TGTGCCAGGTGCCAGCGACAGGGGACGTTGACTGAAGCCTTCTTT	CARCQRQGTLTEAFF
.	.	TRBV29-1	TRBJ2-1	TGCAGCCTTGATGGGGCAGTAGGTGAGCAGTTCTTC	CSLDGAVGEQFF
.	.	TRBV30	TRBJ1-2	TGTGCCTGGAAAGACGCTGACTATGGCTACACCTTC	CAWKDADYGYTF
.	.	TRBV11-3	TRBJ1-1	TGTGCCAACAGCTTAGTCGGGGGGTACCGGAACACTGAAGCTTTCTTT	CANSLVGGYRNTEAFF
TRBD1	.	TRBV20-1	TRBJ1-2	TGCAGTGCTAGTTCGTCCGGACAGGGATTGAACTATGGCTACACCTTC	CSASSSGQGLNYGYTF
TRBD2	.	TRBV11-2	TRBJ2-5	TGTGCCAGCAGCTTATCGCTAGCGGGATGGACCCAGTACTTT	CASSLSLAGWTQYF
.	.	TRBV6-1	TRBJ2-7	TGTGCCAACAGTGATGCACCGGGACATGTCTCCTACGAGCAGTACTTC	CANSDAPGHVSYEQYF
.	.	TRBV30	TRBJ1-5	TGTGCCTGGACTGTAGGACATCCCAATCGGCCCCAGCATTTT	CAWTVGHPNRPQHF
.	.	TRBV20-1	TRBJ2-7	TGCAGTGCTAGAAGCAGGGATATATCCTACGAGCAGTACTTC	CSARSRDISYEQYF